This TCR beta chain was recorded in a study of tumor-infiltrating lymphocytes in primary liver carcinoma. Whole-study results and caveats: In tumor-adjacent and tumor-blood pairs, overlap was lower than in tumor region pairs.

Scientists recovered RNA and DNA together from around 20-30 mg of unsorted bulk tissue. Germline assignment: CDR1 LNHDA and CDR2 SQIVND (reference sequence). The CDR3 sequence is 15 residues long. V was shortened by 4 bases and J by 2 bases, with 12 bases between the two germline ends. cDNA specific to TCR beta was made from around 450 ng of total RNA, with a constant-region primer employed for priming. Slightly modified ARM-PCR with three nested multiplex PCR rounds yielded TCR beta libraries. PCR rounds one and two used TRBV1-TRBV30 forward primers with a C-beta reverse primer for about 11 cycles each. TCRdb redid the calling of the multiplex PCR reads with MiXCR, one entry per CDR3 protein. The sample carries around 120,000 distinct CDR3 sequences, around two thirds recorded once. This clonotype has only one observation. Its matching antigen is unknown.

What was sequenced was tumor-adjacent normal liver tissue. This clonotype originated in a woman aged 55-69 years with primary liver carcinoma and hepatitis B virus infection. The chain couples TRBV19 to TRBJ1-5; unclear D gene. CDR3 sequence: CASSKEVSGNQPQHF. In nucleotides, the CDR3 is TGTGCCAGTAGTAAGGAGGTCAGTGGCAATCAGCCCCAGCATTTT. The full variable domain, with the rest looked up from reference TRBV19 and TRBJ1-5, is DGGITQSPKYLFRKEGQNVTLSCEQNLNHDAMYWYRQDPGQGLRLIYYSQIVNDFQKGDIAEGYSVSREKKESFPLTVTSAQKNPTAFYLCASSKEVSGNQPQHFGDGTRLSIL.